The T cell receptor beta chain described here comes from a study of regulatory T cells in long-lasting Graves disease. Germline CDR1 reads SNHLY; CDR2 reads FYNNEI. The CDR3 consists of 16 residues. Researchers made TCR beta libraries by using iRepertoire HTBI primers and running Arm-PCR on CDR3 regions. TCRdb passed the multiplex PCR reads through MiXCR, listing each CDR3 protein once. Counted here are 400,000 to 450,000 distinct CDR3 sequences, about 15% occurring once; the ten biggest clones make up roughly 17%. Time point given: newly diagnosed GD, antithyroid drugs for less than 3 months. TCR sequences were obtained from RNA taken from PBMCs. Worth noting for this clonotype: A junction end diverges from the germline sequence, so it may reflect a read error.

In addition, the sample was reused for a study of T cells in Graves' hyperthyroidism and ophthalmopathy.

This specimen consisted of peripheral blood mononuclear cells (PBMCs), obtained at new diagnosis, from a patient treated with antithyroid drugs. This TCR was recovered from a woman in her twenties or thirties with Graves disease. The chain is built from TRBV2 and TRBJ2-7; D is perhaps TRBD1 or TRBD2 (5 bases each). This CDR3 is CASGEAGRDGTYEQYF. The CDR3 DNA reads TGTGCCAGCGGTGAAGCAGGCCGGGACGGGACCTACGAGCAGTACTTC.